The TCR beta chain described here comes from a study of T cell responses to AZD1222 COVID-19 vaccine. Study outcomes and limitations: Across spike, vaccine-associated CD4 TCRs were found, dominant at 160-218 and 743-854.

A note on this clone: Its cognate antigen is unknown.

Produced via immunoSEQ multiplex PCR; TCRdb's table is partial and in-frame only. Of roughly 90,000 clones in the sample, approximately 89% were seen once. Germline CDR1 is LGHDT and CDR2 is YNNKEL (reference sequence). The CDR3 is 15 amino acids. The trim removed 3 bases at V and 2 bases at J, leaving 1 base unmatched. V and J are TRBV3-1 (or the pseudogene TRBV3-2) and TRBJ2-3; TRBD2 matches at 11 bases. The sequenced sample was peripheral blood, obtained 28 days after the second AZD1222 dose. The sequence came from an adult who received the AZD1222 COVID-19 vaccine. CDR3 sequence reads: CASSQTSGVTDTQYF. The CDR3 DNA is TGTGCCAGCAGCCAGACTAGCGGGGTCACAGATACGCAGTATTTT.